This T cell receptor beta chain derives from a study of human T cells and chemical hapten exposure (dated by TCRdb to 2020 to 2023). About the study as a whole: For sensitization, 2% DPC in acetone was applied to a 2 cm by 2 cm area of upper inner arm skin. Weekly therapeutic DPC doses were additionally applied to the scalp of patients throughout the roughly 24-week study period. Patch testing was performed on the upper back with Finn chambers containing 0.01% DPC, and the patch tests were scored after 6 days according to International Contact Dermatitis Research Group standards. The mostly female patient cohort included alopecia areata with under or over 50% scalp involvement, alopecia totalis and alopecia universalis. The libraries were sequenced as a pool, and the TCR yield per sample differed mostly because of small variations in library volumes within the pool. Peripheral blood TCR repertoire changes were tracked in vivo in alopecia patients during primary and secondary sensitization to the hapten diphenylcyclopropenone (DPC). Blood was sampled from patients pre-sensitization (week 0) and at 2, 6 and about 24 weeks after DPC sensitization. About 27 alopecia patients gave blood for TCR sequencing at one to four time points (pre-sensitization, 2, 6 and 24 weeks). General conclusions and limits of the study: Alopecia, a presumed autoimmune disease, was present in all patients, so the immune response of the patients might differ from that of healthy individuals. Significantly more large CDR3 similarity clusters were formed by expanded TCRs than by pre-sensitization or healthy control sets, consistent with antigen-driven responses. Repeated subsampling changed both the strength of the expansion versus patch-test correlation and the threshold at which the correlation became significant. Patch test score correlated positively with the number of PT1 expanded TCRs, reaching significance at thresholds 8, 16 and 32 but not at 4. No change with DPC sensitization was found in the number of TCRs above 1 in 1000 frequency, and no evidence of global repertoire structure alterations was found.

The sample holds a few counts of this clonotype. Its target antigen remains unknown. Per-base quality was not reported, and no clone a single base away is much larger than it. In the paper's terms, the time point label means: patch test 1, 2 weeks after DPC sensitization. The sample's treatment or condition, from its label and the paper: therapeutic diphenylcyclopropenone sensitization with weekly scalp DPC. Blood at each patch-test visit was drawn before the patch test was applied. Patients were considered eligible if aged 18 to 70, diagnosed with alopecia and deemed suitable for DPC therapy, and patients were excluded if pregnant. Total RNA was isolated from unfractionated whole blood collected in Tempus Blood RNA tubes. CDR1 SGHKS and CDR2 YYEKEE were looked up in the germline V gene (reference sequence). The CDR3 numbers 14 residues from cysteine through phenylalanine. Just the 42-base CDR3 DNA is kept, in frame starting at base 1. V is cut by 3 bases and J by 2 bases, and the space between the germline ends is 12 bases.

Receptor libraries were prepared by RACE. Sequencing relied on a NextSeq 500. Library preparation attached unique molecular identifiers to individual cDNA molecules for quantitative, reproducible TCR counting. From each blood RNA sample, both TCR alpha and TCR beta chains were sequenced. The source study handled its data this way. Samples had a median of 95,638 TCRs, with a range from 23,224 to 690,600. The Decombinator software suite was used to annotate the V, J and CDR3 of the TCR reads. To make PS versus PT1 abundance plots, every sample was subsampled to the same number of TCRs (28,000). Expanded TCRs were defined as absent before sensitization and observed at least eight times at the 2-week time point. TCRdb ran its own pipeline on the public reads, namely fastp trimming at Q25 and MiXCR clone calling, and kept in-frame beta chains. Identical CDR3 protein sequences are pooled into one entry, listed with their most common genes and DNA. TCRdb's processing, not the study's, gives the V and J calls here. Present in this sample are some 91,000 distinct CDR3 sequences, roughly 12% of which were seen just once. The top ten hold over 2% of the sample.

The clonotype was recovered from a woman aged 40 to 49 with alopecia areata. Some clones in this sample may be carry-over from other donors' samples. The input for sequencing was whole blood, taken in connection with sensitization to the hapten diphenylcyclopropenone (DPC). The chain employs TRBV5-5 and TRBJ2-7, with the D gene call left open. The DNA reads TGTGCCAGCAGCTCCGTGGGCGGTACCTACGAGCAGTACTTC. Its product reads: CASSSVGGTYEQYF.